This T cell receptor beta chain was profiled in a study of T cells after yellow fever vaccination. In its sample, this clonotype was seen a few times. There are 16 residues in the CDR3. Germline loops: CDR1 SGHRS, CDR2 YFSETQ. Trimming shortened V by 2 bases and J by 2 bases, and 16 bases separated the two germline ends. Production of TCR cDNA was by 5'RACE template switching, which also added a universal primer site and UMIs. MiXCR, applied by TCRdb to the 5' RACE reads, yields one record per CDR3 protein. The sample gives about 330,000 distinct CDR3 sequences, about 8.3% of which show up once; approximately 16% is in the top ten.

The sequencing used PBMCs, collected around 45 days after the first yellow fever vaccination. This rearrangement joins TRBV5-1 to TRBJ1-1, with D possibly being TRBD1 (5 bases). This clonotype was obtained from a young man who received the YFV17D yellow fever vaccine. CDR3 nucleotide sequence: TGCGCCAGCAGCTTCTCTAGGGGCAGGGACAACACTGAAGCTTTCTTT. Its protein product is CASSFSRGRDNTEAFF.